Below, 21 T cell receptor beta chains from the same sample are listed, as sequenced in a study of blood T cells in healthy people across ages. Combining a sample-barcoded 5' primer with a J-beta primer mix, a second PCR ran for roughly 7 to 12 cycles. A single record per CDR3 protein comes from TCRdb applying MiXCR to the 5' RACE reads. Here the sample spans 700,000 or so distinct CDR3 sequences, 40% to 50% being singletons. The sequenced material came from blood. The receptor set was obtained from a man older than 75 in good health.

The V call is TRBV13, the J call TRBJ2-1; D is undetermined. CDR3 length: 16 residues. In germline, CDR1 is PRHDT, CDR2 FYEKMQ (reference sequence). Trimming removed 6 bases from V and 0 bases from J, with 15 bases in between. CDR3 bases: TGTGCCAGCAGTACAGCGTCGGCATCCTCCTACAATGAGCAGTTCTTC. As protein: CASSTASASSYNEQFF.

This clonotype was seen a few times. J is TRBJ2-1 and V is TRBV6-5; TRBD1 or TRBD2 may be the D gene (5 bases each). The CDR3 contains 16 residues. Per the germline V gene, CDR1 is MNHEY and CDR2 is SVGAGI. V shed 4 bases and J shed 0 bases, with 13 bases lying between them. CDR3 nucleotide sequence: TGTGCCAGCAGTTTCCTTAAGGGGAGCTCCTACAATGAGCAGTTCTTC. Its translation is CASSFLKGSSYNEQFF.

The chain uses TRBV6-1 and TRBJ2-1; possibly TRBD1 or TRBD2 for D (6 bases each). V shed 4 bases and J shed 6 bases, with 13 bases lying between them. The CDR3 is 14 residues long. Germline values: CDR1 MNHNS, CDR2 SASEGT. DNA of the CDR3: TGTGCCAGCAGTGGAGGGGGAGGCCCCAATGAGCAGTTCTTC. Its translation is CASSGGGGPNEQFF.

This rearrangement joins TRBV10-3 to TRBJ2-7, with 10 bases fitting TRBD1. The germline gives CDR1 ENHRY, CDR2 SYGVKD. V lost 6 bases, J lost 1 base, and 3 bases stayed unmatched. CDR3 length equals 14 residues. The CDR3 DNA reads TGTGCCATCAGCTCGGGACAGGGGTCCTACGAGCAGTACTTC. Translating it yields CAISSGQGSYEQYF.

The chain links TRBV18 to TRBJ1-1; TRBD1 aligns across 10 bases. CDR1 is KGHSH, CDR2 LQKENI, per germline. This CDR3 contains 15 residues. The V and J ends lost 2 bases and 3 bases, in that order; junction bases with no gene match: 3. The CDR3 coding sequence is TGTGCCAGCTCACCAGGGACAGGGGTTGACACTGAAGCTTTCTTT. Translated: CASSPGTGVDTEAFF.

This chain connects TRBV7-2 to TRBJ2-1; D is possibly TRBD1 (5 bases). The CDR3 is made up of 15 amino acids. CDR1 is SGHTA and CDR2 is FQGNSA in the germline V gene. V lost 0 bases, J lost 8 bases, and 14 bases lay in between. The CDR3 coding sequence is TGTGCCAGCAGCTTAGCTAGACAGTGGGGCGATGAGCAGTTCTTC. It translates to CASSLARQWGDEQFF.

CDR3 region: CASSLTAGLGEQFF. CDR3 sequence (DNA): TGTGCCAGCAGCTTAACTGCGGGACTGGGTGAGCAGTTCTTC. J is TRBJ2-1 and V is TRBV7-9, with a possible D match to TRBD2 (6 bases). From germline, CDR1 is SEHNR and CDR2 FQNEAQ (reference sequence). The germline V and J ends were trimmed by 2 bases and 9 bases, with 14 bases remaining between them. There are 14 residues in the CDR3.

In this sample, this clonotype turned up a few times. CDR3 sequence reads: CASSLFLLGTSGGRETQYF. CDR3 nucleotides: TGTGCCAGCAGCCTTTTTCTGCTTGGGACTAGCGGGGGGCGGGAGACCCAGTACTTC. The chain links TRBV7-2 to TRBJ2-5; TRBD2 matches 15 bases. The CDR3 has 19 residues. The ends lost 5 bases at V and 5 bases at J; junction bases unmatched: 15. Germline values: CDR1 SGHTA, CDR2 FQGNSA. The variable domain in full, with the rest retrieved from reference TRBV7-2 and TRBJ2-5, is GAGVSQSPSNKVTEKGKDVELRCDPISGHTALYWYRQSLGQGLEFLIYFQGNSAPDKSGLPSDRFSAERTGGSVSTLTIQRTQQEDSAVYLCASSLFLLGTSGGRETQYFGPGTRLLVL.

V usage is TRBV4-3 and J usage is TRBJ2-5; possible D gene TRBD1, 5 bases. V was clipped by 0 bases and J by 5 bases, with 10 bases between them. CDR3 length equals 14 residues. Germline values: CDR1 LGHNA, CDR2 YSLEER. CDR3: CASSQDLGVETQYF. CDR3 nucleotide sequence: TGCGCCAGCAGCCAAGATTTAGGGGTTGAGACCCAGTACTTC.

On this clonotype: It may be a read error: a sequence one base away is much more abundant. The chain couples TRBV20-1 to TRBJ1-3; 8 positions match TRBD1. The J segment lost 8 bases and the V segment lost 3 bases, leaving 6 bases of the junction unmatched. In germline, CDR1 is DFQATT, CDR2 SNEGSKA (reference sequence). The CDR3 is 13 amino acids. DNA for the CDR3: TGCAGTGCTAGCGTGGACAGGGAGGACACCATATATTTT. Translation: CSASVDREDTIYF.

This clonotype was observed once. The rearrangement joins TRBV2 to TRBJ2-1; 13 bases fit TRBD2. This CDR3 comprises 15 residues. Germline assignment: CDR1 SNHLY and CDR2 FYNNEI. Trimming cost V 7 bases and J 6 bases; bases outside gene matches: 6. The DNA for the CDR3 is TGTGCCAGCAAGGGACTAGCGGGGCTCGGCAATGAGCAGTTCTTC. Its translation: CASKGLAGLGNEQFF.

In the case of this clonotype: This clone may be a read error of a much larger clone one base away. The chain recombines TRBV5-1 with TRBJ2-3, with D perhaps matching TRBD1 (6 bases). Trimming took off 4 bases at V and 0 bases at J, with 21 bases between the two ends. The CDR3 loop spans 18 amino acids. Germline V lookup: CDR1 SGHRS, CDR2 YFSETQ. The CDR3 region is CASSIRQDAASSTDTQYF. The CDR3 bases are TGCGCCAGCAGCATACGACAGGATGCCGCATCTAGCACAGATACGCAGTATTTT.

This chain joins TRBV20-1 and TRBJ2-4, with D maybe TRBD1 (6 bases). TRBJ2-7 matches the DNA end more closely, so the J call is doubtful. The CDR3 is 14 amino acids. The germline CDR1 and CDR2 sequences are DFQATT and SNEGSKA (reference sequence). The CDR3 nucleotides are TGCAGTGCTGTCTCCGGGACATATTCCTACGAGCAGTACTTC. The encoded protein is CSAVSGTYSYEQYF.

This clonotype has more than one count but fewer than ten. The chain carries TRBV11-3 and TRBJ2-7; weak D call: TRBD2 (7 bases). The CDR3 has 15 amino acids. Germline loops: CDR1 SGHNT, CDR2 YENEEA. Trimming left V 2 bases short and J 4 bases short, with 15 bases between. In DNA, the CDR3 is TGTGCCAGCAGCTTACTACCGAGGGGGGGATACGAGCAGTACTTC. This sequence encodes CASSLLPRGGYEQYF.

This rearrangement joins TRBV20-1 to TRBJ2-5; weak D call: TRBD2 (6 bases). Germline V gene sequence: CDR1 DFQATT, CDR2 SNEGSKA (reference sequence). The length of the CDR3 is 14 residues. With 6 bases removed from V and 5 bases from J, the gap between germline ends came to 19 bases. The CDR3 DNA reads TGCAGTGCCCTCATAAGGATTGGGGGGGAGACCCAGTACTTC. Translated, it gives CSALIRIGGETQYF.

This clonotype was seen more than once but under ten times. V usage is TRBV6-2 or TRBV6-3 and J usage is TRBJ2-7; no firm D call. CDR1 is MNHEY and CDR2 is SVGEGT in the germline V gene. This CDR3 is built from 16 residues. Trimming pared 0 bases from V and 0 bases from J, leaving 12 bases between. CDR3 coding DNA: TGTGCCAGCAGTTACTCACGGACGAGCAGCTCCTACGAGCAGTACTTC. It codes for CASSYSRTSSSYEQYF.

The chain couples TRBV30 to TRBJ2-1; the D is unclear. The germline V gene has CDR1 GTSNPN and CDR2 SVGIG (reference sequence). This CDR3 has 12 amino acids. The V end lost 0 bases, the J end lost 6 bases, and 6 bases lay between the germline ends. The CDR3 nucleotides read TGTGCCTGGAGTGTACGAGTCAATGAGCAGTTCTTC. Translation gives CAWSVRVNEQFF.

This clonotype was seen only a few times. The V gene is TRBV11-1, the J gene TRBJ2-7; 11 nucleotides align to TRBD1. The DNA end is more similar to TRBJ2-5, so the J call may be wrong. The germline V gene encodes CDR1 SGHAT and CDR2 FQDESV (reference sequence). This CDR3 has 15 amino acids. CDR3 loop: CASSRTGGPRATQYF. The CDR3 bases are TGTGCCAGCAGCCGGACAGGGGGCCCCAGAGCGACCCAGTACTTC.

This clonotype was found many times. V and J are TRBV5-5 and TRBJ2-2; D possibly corresponds to TRBD2 (6 bases). This CDR3 spans 16 amino acids. Trimming cost V 1 base and J 4 bases, with 14 bases left between them. CDR1 is SGHKS and CDR2 is YYEKEE in the germline V gene (reference sequence). In DNA, the CDR3 is TGTGCCAGCAGCTTGACCTCCGGGGGAAGCACCGGGGAGCTGTTTTTT. Its translation is CASSLTSGGSTGELFF.

The genes are TRBV7-9 and TRBJ2-7; D may be TRBD1 or TRBD2 (5 bases each). The V end was cut by 2 bases, the J end by 5 bases, with 16 bases between. This CDR3 region has 15 residues. CDR1 is SEHNR, CDR2 FQNEAQ, per germline (reference sequence). The CDR3 is CASSLSGRVINEQYF. CDR3 bases: TGTGCCAGCAGCTTAAGCGGCAGGGTGATCAACGAGCAGTACTTC.

This clonotype appeared a few times. This chain joins TRBV7-3 and TRBJ2-2, with TRBD2 matching over 7 bases. The CDR3 consists of 17 residues. The germline V gene encodes CDR1 SGHTA and CDR2 FQGTGA. Unmatched junction bases numbered 17, after V lost 8 bases and J lost 5 bases. For the CDR3, the DNA is TGTGCCAGCGGTGGACTGGGCGGGAGCGACGGGACCGGGGAGCTGTTTTTT. This encodes CASGGLGGSDGTGELFF.